The 6 T cell receptor beta chains below all came from one sample that was sequenced in a study of Ad26.COV2.S vaccination and SARS-CoV-2 variants. The table came from immunoSEQ multiplex PCR; TCRdb's copy has only in-frame clones and leaves some out. This sample has about 480,000 clones, with around 88% found just once. Treatment here: 19 received Ad26.COV2.S at low or high dose, single or two shots; five or six received placebo; per-sample allocation not given. Collection of samples fell on day 63 after the first vaccine or placebo injection. The sequencing used peripheral blood, collected in a trial of Ad26.COV2.S vaccine versus placebo. The receptors originated from a person aged 18-65 years who received the Ad26.COV2.S COVID-19 vaccine or a placebo.

The V gene is TRBV11-2, the J gene TRBJ2-3, with D unclear. V lost 4 bases and J lost 3, with 11 bases in between. The CDR3 is 14 amino acids. Germline CDR1 reads SGHAT; CDR2 reads FQNNGV. The chain's CDR3 is CASSSSDMTDTQYF. The CDR3 bases are TGTGCCAGCAGCTCTAGTGATATGACAGATACGCAGTATTTT.

V usage is TRBV20-1 and J usage is TRBJ1-2; TRBD1 matches 7 bases. V dropped 3 bases and J dropped 4; count of bases not matched to a gene: 8. The CDR3 runs 14 residues. Germline CDR1 DFQATT, CDR2 SNEGSKA (reference sequence). For the CDR3, the DNA is TGCAGTGCTAGTCCTCAGGGACAGATCTATGGCTACACCTTC. This translates into CSASPQGQIYGYTF.

J is TRBJ2-2 and V is TRBV15; D ambiguous. In germline, CDR1 is LNHNV, CDR2 YYDKDF (reference sequence). V was shortened by 1 base and J by 7 bases, with 10 bases between the two germline ends. This CDR3 contains 14 residues. The chain's CDR3 is CATSRVIAGGELFF. CDR3 nucleotides: TGTGCCACCAGCAGAGTAATAGCAGGCGGGGAGCTGTTTTTT.

J is TRBJ2-7 and V is TRBV29-1, with 8 bases aligning to TRBD1. Germline CDR1 reads SQVTM; CDR2 reads ANQGSEA. CDR3 length equals 13 residues. V was pared by 3 bases and J by 2 bases, with 3 bases of the junction left unmatched. The CDR3 spells CSVETGQAYEQYF. The DNA of the CDR3 is TGCAGCGTTGAGACGGGACAGGCCTACGAGCAGTACTTC.

About this clone: The identical CDR3 is also encoded by other nucleotide sequences in the sample. The chain recombines TRBV6-5 with TRBJ1-4; D unclear. The length of the CDR3 is 13 residues. From germline, CDR1 is MNHEY and CDR2 SVGAGI. Trimming shortened V by 6 bases and J by 5 bases, and 10 bases separated the two germline ends. This CDR3 reads CASSPRRNEKLFF. The DNA for the CDR3 is TGTGCCAGCAGCCCAAGGAGGAATGAAAAACTGTTTTTT.

This sequence joins TRBV6-1 and TRBJ1-4; TRBD1 aligns across 7 bases. V shed 4 bases, J shed 4 bases, and the junction held 12 bases outside the gene matches. The CDR3 covers 17 residues. Germline V CDR1 and CDR2: MNHNS, SASEGT. CDR3 sequence reads: CASSALANRGFNEKLFF. Here the CDR3 DNA reads TGTGCCAGCAGTGCCCTCGCGAACAGGGGATTTAATGAAAAACTGTTTTTT.